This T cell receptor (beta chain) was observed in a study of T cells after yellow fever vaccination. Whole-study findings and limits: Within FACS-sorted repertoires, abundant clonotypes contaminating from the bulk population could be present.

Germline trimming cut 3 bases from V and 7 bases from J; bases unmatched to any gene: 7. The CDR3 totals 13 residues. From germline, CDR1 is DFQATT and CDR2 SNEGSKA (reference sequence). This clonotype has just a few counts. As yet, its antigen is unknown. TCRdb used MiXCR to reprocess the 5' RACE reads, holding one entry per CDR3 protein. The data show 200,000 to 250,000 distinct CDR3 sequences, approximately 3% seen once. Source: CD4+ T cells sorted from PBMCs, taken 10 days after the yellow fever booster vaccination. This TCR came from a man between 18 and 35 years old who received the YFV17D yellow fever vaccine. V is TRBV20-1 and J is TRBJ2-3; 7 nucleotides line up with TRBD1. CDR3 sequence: CSARGTDMNTQYF. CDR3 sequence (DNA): TGCAGTGCTAGGGGGACAGATATGAATACGCAGTATTTT.